These 2 T cell receptor beta chains came from one sample sequenced in a study of response to subunit inactivated influenza vaccine. TCRdb used MiXCR to reprocess the RT-PCR reads, holding one entry per CDR3 protein. Of 500,000 or so distinct CDR3 sequences detected, about 15% appear once; the ten largest clones hold 3%. The sample here was CD4+ T cells sorted from PBMCs, taken less than 30 months after vaccination. These receptors originate from a man aged 50-75 years who received an inactivated influenza vaccine.

The rearrangement joins TRBV12-3 or TRBV12-4 to TRBJ2-1; 15 bases map to TRBD2. CDR3 length: 18 residues. The J segment lost 8 bases and the V segment lost 4 bases, leaving 12 bases of the junction unmatched. CDR3 sequence: CASSYGLAGGAKLHEQFF. As DNA, the CDR3 is TGTGCCAGCAGTTACGGACTAGCGGGGGGGGCAAAACTACATGAGCAGTTCTTC.

This chain uses TRBV20-1 with TRBJ2-1; 10 bases agree with TRBD2. The germline CDR1 and CDR2 sequences are DFQATT and SNEGSKA (reference sequence). Trimming at V came to 7 bases and at J to 5 bases, leaving 5 bases not matched to a gene. This CDR3 has 13 amino acids. CDR3 region: CSVKRGGNNEQFF. DNA of the CDR3: TGCAGTGTAAAGCGGGGGGGCAACAATGAGCAGTTCTTC.